The entry below gives a single TCR beta chain sequence along with its context. Sequence at one end of the junction differs from germline and may be a read error. The study extracted total RNA from unfractionated whole blood. The entry originates in a study of human T cells and chemical hapten exposure. Germline assignment: CDR1 SGHTA and CDR2 FQGNSA. The CDR3 covers 16 residues. The library tagged each cDNA molecule with unique molecular identifiers. TCRdb used MiXCR to reprocess the 5' RACE reads, holding one entry per CDR3 protein. This table has under 100,000 distinct CDR3 sequences, more than 15% appearing once.

The genes are TRBV7-2 and TRBJ2-5; D remains unclear. The sequence derives from a female donor in good health. For the CDR3, the DNA is TGTGTCAGCAGCTTAATTGCCTGGCACAGCCAAGAGACCCAGTACTTC. This encodes CVSSLIAWHSQETQYF.